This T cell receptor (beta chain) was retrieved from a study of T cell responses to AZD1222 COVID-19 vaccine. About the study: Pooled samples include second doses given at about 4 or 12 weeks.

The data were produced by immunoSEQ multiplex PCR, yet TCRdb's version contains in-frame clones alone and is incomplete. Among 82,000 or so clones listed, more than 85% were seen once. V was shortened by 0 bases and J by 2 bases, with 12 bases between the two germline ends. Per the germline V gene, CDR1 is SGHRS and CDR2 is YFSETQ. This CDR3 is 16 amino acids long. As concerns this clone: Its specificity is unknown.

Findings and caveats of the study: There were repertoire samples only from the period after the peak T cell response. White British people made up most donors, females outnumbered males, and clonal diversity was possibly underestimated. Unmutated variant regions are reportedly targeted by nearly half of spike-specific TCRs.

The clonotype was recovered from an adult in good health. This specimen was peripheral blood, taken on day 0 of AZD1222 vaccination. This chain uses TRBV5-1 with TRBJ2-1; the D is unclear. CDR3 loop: CASSLVVATAYNEQFF. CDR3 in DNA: TGCGCCAGCAGCTTGGTGGTTGCGACCGCCTACAATGAGCAGTTCTTC.